This T cell receptor beta chain was recovered during a study of post-analysis software for immune sequencing data. In the study overall: Relapsing-remitting, secondary progressive and progressive-relapsing courses of multiple sclerosis were included.

The CDR3 extends over 15 amino acids. Germline V gives CDR1 SGHTA, CDR2 FQGNSA. With 2 bases removed from V and 4 bases from J, the gap between germline ends came to 15 bases. This clonotype appeared a few times. Its target is not known. Every TCR beta cDNA library bore unique molecular identifiers. The yield from approximately 1 to 10 million T cells was 500,000 or so cDNA molecules in total. TCRdb processed the PCR reads anew with MiXCR; each CDR3 protein has one entry. The profile shows hundreds of thousands of distinct CDR3 sequences, roughly 27% of them singletons. Study findings and constraints: Several TRBV segments, TRBV5-6, TRBV5-1 and TRBV20-1 among them, were found more frequent in patients than controls. When compared against controls, multiple sclerosis patients showed significantly lower normalized Chao1 diversity.

The sample taken for sequencing was blood. V usage is TRBV7-2 and J usage is TRBJ2-7; D tentatively reads TRBD1 or TRBD2 (7 bases each). The source is a girl aged 5 to 17 with multiple sclerosis. The CDR3 DNA follows: TGTGCCAGCAGCTTACAGGGAGGGGGCCTGTACGAGCAGTACTTC. It translates to CASSLQGGGLYEQYF. The full variable domain, with the rest looked up from reference TRBV7-2 and TRBJ2-7, is GAGVSQSPSNKVTEKGKDVELRCDPISGHTALYWYRQSLGQGLEFLIYFQGNSAPDKSGLPSDRFSAERTGGSVSTLTIQRTQQEDSAVYLCASSLQGGGLYEQYFGPGTRLTVT.